This paragraph covers one T cell receptor beta chain sequence. Its specificity is not known. This sample was included in a study of OX40 agonist ivuxolimab in advanced cancers. About the research overall: Having had anti-PD-1, anti-PD-L1 or anti-CTLA-4 therapy before was allowed, and around 44% had some.

Study-wide findings and caveats: Among T cells, CD8+ cells averaged more expanded clones than CD4+ cells.

Baseline was the first blood sampling point, followed by cycle 4 day 1 and cycle 7 day 1. The CDR3 consists of 15 residues. CDR1 and CDR2 (germline): SGHAT, FQNNGV. V gave up 5 bases and J gave up 5 bases, with 19 bases separating them. Some clones are missing from TCRdb's copy, which holds only in-frame ones; the method was immunoSEQ multiplex PCR. The sample holds around 79,000 clones, around 85% seen once. This chain links TRBV11-2 with TRBJ2-7, with D possibly TRBD1 on 5 matching bases. The TCR comes from an adult with an advanced solid tumor such as melanoma, head and neck, liver or kidney cancer. The sequences come from CD4+ or CD8+ T cells sorted from blood, collected in a trial of the OX40 agonist ivuxolimab. The CDR3 region is CASSHRKGLHDEQYF. CDR3 coding DNA: TGTGCCAGCAGCCACAGGAAGGGCCTACACGACGAGCAGTACTTC. Together with reference TRBV11-2 and TRBJ2-7, the CDR3 gives the full variable domain: EAGVAQSPRYKIIEKRQSVAFWCNPISGHATLYWYQQILGQGPKLLIQFQNNGVVDDSQLPKDRFSAERLKGVDSTLKIQPAKLEDSAVYLCASSHRKGLHDEQYFGPGTRLTVT.